The 12 T cell receptor beta chains below were found in one sample sequenced in a study of blood T cell repertoires in COVID-19 (dated by TCRdb to about 2020). The library was obtained by the immunoSEQ multiplex PCR assay. Not all clones reach the TCRdb copy of this immuneACCESS table, which keeps in-frame sequences only. Checked studies attribute under half of the gap to unresolved V genes and leave the rest unexplained. Within this sample are 100,000 to 120,000 clones, with 70% to 80% of them counted one time only. Under 10% of the sample rests with the top ten. Sample: peripheral blood. The receptor source for this set is a woman aged 55-70 years with acute or convalescent COVID-19.

The CDR3: CATSDSGNQPQHF. The CDR3 DNA reads TGTGCCACCAGTGATTCCGGGAATCAGCCCCAGCATTTT. This chain connects TRBV24-1 to TRBJ1-5; D remains unclear. Trimming shortened V by 2 bases and J by 4 bases, and 5 bases separated the two germline ends. The CDR3 loop spans 13 amino acids. Germline lookup yields CDR1 KGHDR and CDR2 SFDVKD.

This chain links TRBV5-6 with TRBJ1-6; TRBD1 aligns across 7 bases. With 4 bases clipped from V and 7 bases from J, the junction kept 5 bases outside the gene matches. This CDR3 contains 14 residues. Germline CDR1 and CDR2: SGHDT and YYEEEE. The DNA for the CDR3 is TGTGCCAGCAGCAGTGACAGGGAGAATTCACCCCTCCACTTT. Translated: CASSSDRENSPLHF.

The chain has TRBV7-9 and TRBJ1-1; 7 nucleotides agree with TRBD1. The CDR3 spans 12 residues. Germline-derived CDR1 and CDR2 are SEHNR and FQNEAQ (reference sequence). With 5 bases clipped from V and 9 bases from J, the junction kept 6 bases outside the gene matches. In nucleotides, the CDR3 is TGTGCCAGCAGCCCGGACAGGACAAAAGCTTTCTTT. The encoded protein is CASSPDRTKAFF.

The CDR3 DNA reads TGTGCCAGCAGCTTACGAGGGGGGGCCGGAGATACGCAGTATTTT. Amino acids: CASSLRGGAGDTQYF. V and J are TRBV7-3 and TRBJ2-3, with D tentatively TRBD2 (7 bases). CDR1 and CDR2 (germline): SGHTA, FQGTGA. The CDR3 has 15 residues. Trimming removed 2 bases from V and 5 bases from J, with 14 bases in between.

This clone was counted a few times. V is TRBV19 and J is TRBJ1-2; D ambiguous. Germline V gene lookup returns CDR1 LNHDA and CDR2 SQIVND (reference sequence). The V end was cut by 7 bases, the J end by 7 bases, with 13 bases between. This CDR3 is 12 amino acids long. CDR3 in amino acids: CASTSTMVGYTF. As DNA, the CDR3 is TGTGCCAGTACCTCAACTATGGTTGGCTACACCTTC.

V usage is TRBV7-3 and J usage is TRBJ2-1; 10 bases fit TRBD2. This CDR3 contains 16 residues. With V trimmed by 5 bases and J by 3 bases, 7 bases remained unmatched. Germline V gives CDR1 SGHTA, CDR2 FQGTGA. CDR3 DNA: TGTGCCAGCAGCCCGGCTATAGCGGGGGGCTACAATGAGCAGTTCTTC. Protein: CASSPAIAGGYNEQFF.

The chain employs TRBV19 and TRBJ1-6; D unresolved. V was clipped by 10 bases and J by 9 bases, with 19 bases between them. The CDR3 totals 14 residues. CDR1 and CDR2 (germline): LNHDA, SQIVND (reference sequence). The DNA of the CDR3 is TGTGCCACCACCAGGTTTCCCTCTGGTTCACCCCTCCACTTT. Protein product: CATTRFPSGSPLHF.

This rearrangement joins TRBV6-5 to TRBJ1-1; no definite D call. V lost 6 bases, J lost 4 bases, and 12 bases lay in between. The CDR3 consists of 13 residues. Germline V CDR1 and CDR2: MNHEY, SVGAGI. The CDR3 here is CASRPRTGTEAFF. DNA for the CDR3: TGTGCCAGCAGGCCCCGCACTGGCACTGAAGCTTTCTTT.

The rearrangement uses TRBV5-1 and TRBJ1-3; tentatively, D is TRBD1 (6 bases). Trimming removed 2 bases from V and 0 bases from J, with 9 bases in between. The CDR3 runs 15 residues. Germline values: CDR1 SGHRS, CDR2 YFSETQ. CDR3 sequence reads: CASSFQGSSGNTIYF. DNA for the CDR3: TGCGCCAGCAGCTTTCAGGGGAGCTCTGGAAACACCATATATTTT. The full variable domain, in which reference TRBV5-1 and TRBJ1-3 provide the parts outside the CDR3, is KAGVTQTPRYLIKTRGQQVTLSCSPISGHRSVSWYQQTPGQGLQFLFEYFSETQRNKGNFPGRFSGRQFSNSRSEMNVSTLELGDSALYLCASSFQGSSGNTIYFGEGSWLTVV.

The chain links TRBV7-2 to TRBJ2-2; TRBD1 might be the D (6 bases). Trimming stripped 1 base from V and 4 bases from J, with 13 bases between. The CDR3 is 16 residues long. Germline V gene data show CDR1 as SGHTA and CDR2 as FQGNSA. The CDR3 sequence is CASSLGSARGTGELFF. The CDR3 DNA follows: TGTGCCAGCAGCTTAGGATCGGCCAGGGGCACCGGGGAGCTGTTTTTT.

This rearrangement joins TRBV3-1 (or the pseudogene TRBV3-2) to TRBJ1-6; no clear D gene. The CDR3 covers 12 residues. V was shortened by 1 base and J by 10 bases, with 5 bases between the two germline ends. Germline V gene sequence: CDR1 LGHDT, CDR2 YNNKEL (reference sequence). This CDR3 is CASSQGGSPLHF. CDR3 in DNA: TGTGCCAGCAGCCAAGGAGGGTCACCCCTCCACTTT.

This chain joins TRBV2 and TRBJ1-6; tentative D call: TRBD1 (6 bases). Germline loops: CDR1 SNHLY, CDR2 FYNNEI. The CDR3 has 16 amino acids. V lost 8 bases to trimming and J lost 9 bases, with 23 bases between them. The CDR3 DNA reads as TGTGCCAGCGCCCTCGACAGGACCGCGGGAGGTTCACCCCTCCACTTT. Encoded protein: CASALDRTAGGSPLHF.